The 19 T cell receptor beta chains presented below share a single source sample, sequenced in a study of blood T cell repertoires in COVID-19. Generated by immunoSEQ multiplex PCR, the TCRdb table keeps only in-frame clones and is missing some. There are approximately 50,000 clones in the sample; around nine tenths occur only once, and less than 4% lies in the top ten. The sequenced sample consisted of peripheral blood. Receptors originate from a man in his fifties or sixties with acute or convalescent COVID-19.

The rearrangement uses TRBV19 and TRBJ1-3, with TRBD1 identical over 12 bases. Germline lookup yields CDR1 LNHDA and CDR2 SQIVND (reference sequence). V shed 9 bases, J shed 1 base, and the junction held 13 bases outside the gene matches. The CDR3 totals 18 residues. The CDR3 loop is CASLPGQGASRSGNTIYF. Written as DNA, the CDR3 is TGTGCCAGCTTACCGGGACAGGGGGCCTCGAGGTCTGGAAACACCATATATTTT.

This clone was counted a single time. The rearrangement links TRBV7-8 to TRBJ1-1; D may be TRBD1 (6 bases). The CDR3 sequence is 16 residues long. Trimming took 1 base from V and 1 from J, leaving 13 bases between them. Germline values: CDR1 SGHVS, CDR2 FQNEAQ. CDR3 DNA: TGTGCCAGCAGCTTAGACAGGAAACAGGGGAACACTGAAGCTTTCTTT. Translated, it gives CASSLDRKQGNTEAFF.

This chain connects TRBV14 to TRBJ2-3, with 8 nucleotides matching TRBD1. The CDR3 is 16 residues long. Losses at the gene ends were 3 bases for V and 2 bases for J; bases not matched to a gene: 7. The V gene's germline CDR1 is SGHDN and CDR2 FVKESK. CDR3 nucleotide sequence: TGTGCCAGCAGCCACTTACAGGGGGAGACCACAGATACGCAGTATTTT. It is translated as CASSHLQGETTDTQYF.

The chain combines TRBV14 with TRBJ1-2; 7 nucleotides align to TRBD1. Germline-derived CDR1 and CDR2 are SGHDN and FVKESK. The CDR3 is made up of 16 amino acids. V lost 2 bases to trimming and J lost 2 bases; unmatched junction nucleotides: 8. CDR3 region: CASSQRRDSPNYGYTF. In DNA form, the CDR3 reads TGTGCCAGCAGCCAAAGGCGGGACAGCCCAAACTATGGCTACACCTTC. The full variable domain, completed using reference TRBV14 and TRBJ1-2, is EAGVTQFPSHSVIEKGQTVTLRCDPISGHDNLYWYRRVMGKEIKFLLHFVKESKQDESGMPNNRFLAERTGGTYSTLKVQPAELEDSGVYFCASSQRRDSPNYGYTFGSGTRLTVV.

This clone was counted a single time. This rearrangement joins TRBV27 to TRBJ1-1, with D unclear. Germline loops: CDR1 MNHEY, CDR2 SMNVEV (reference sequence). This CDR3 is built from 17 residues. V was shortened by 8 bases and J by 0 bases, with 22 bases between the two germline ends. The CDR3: CASASLRQSGLNTEAFF. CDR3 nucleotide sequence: TGTGCCAGCGCATCGCTGCGACAATCAGGCCTGAACACTGAAGCTTTCTTT.

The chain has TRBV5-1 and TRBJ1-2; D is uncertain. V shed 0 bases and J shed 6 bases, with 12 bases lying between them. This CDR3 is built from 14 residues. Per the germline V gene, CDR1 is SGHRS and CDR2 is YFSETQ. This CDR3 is CASSLERGVDGYTF. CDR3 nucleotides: TGCGCCAGCAGCTTGGAGCGGGGAGTGGATGGCTACACCTTC.

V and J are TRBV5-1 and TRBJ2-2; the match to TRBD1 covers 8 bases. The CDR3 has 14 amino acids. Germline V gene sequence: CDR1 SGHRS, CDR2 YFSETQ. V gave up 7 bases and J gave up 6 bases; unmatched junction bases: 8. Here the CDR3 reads CASGYGQGAGELFF. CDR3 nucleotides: TGCGCCAGCGGCTACGGACAGGGCGCCGGGGAGCTGTTTTTT.

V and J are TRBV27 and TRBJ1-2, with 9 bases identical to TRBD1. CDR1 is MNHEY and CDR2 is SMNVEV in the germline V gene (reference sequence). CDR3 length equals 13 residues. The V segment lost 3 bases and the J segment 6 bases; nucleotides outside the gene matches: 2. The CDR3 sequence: CASSFGTGHGYTF. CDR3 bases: TGTGCCAGCAGTTTCGGGACAGGGCATGGCTACACCTTC.

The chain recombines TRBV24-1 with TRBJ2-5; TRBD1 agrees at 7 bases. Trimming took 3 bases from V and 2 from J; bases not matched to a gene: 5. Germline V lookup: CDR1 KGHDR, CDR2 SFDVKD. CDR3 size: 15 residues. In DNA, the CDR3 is TGTGCCACCAGTGATCCCCGGGACAGTCAAGAGACCCAGTACTTC. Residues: CATSDPRDSQETQYF.

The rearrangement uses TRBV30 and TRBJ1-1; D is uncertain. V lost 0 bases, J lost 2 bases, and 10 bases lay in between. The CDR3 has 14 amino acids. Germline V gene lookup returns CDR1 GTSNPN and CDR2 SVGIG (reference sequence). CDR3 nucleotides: TGTGCCTGGAGTGTACATCCCCGAAACACTGAAGCTTTCTTT. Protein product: CAWSVHPRNTEAFF.

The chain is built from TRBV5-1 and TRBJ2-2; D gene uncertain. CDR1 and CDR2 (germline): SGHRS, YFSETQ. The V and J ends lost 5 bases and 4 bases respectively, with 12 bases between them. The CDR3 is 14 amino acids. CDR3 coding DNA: TGCGCCAGCAGGGGCCCTACAAGCACCGGGGAGCTGTTTTTT. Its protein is CASRGPTSTGELFF.

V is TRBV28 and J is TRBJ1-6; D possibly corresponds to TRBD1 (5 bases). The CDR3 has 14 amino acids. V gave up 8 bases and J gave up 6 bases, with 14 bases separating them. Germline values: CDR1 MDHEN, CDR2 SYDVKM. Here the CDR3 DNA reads TGTGCCAGCGCGGGGGTCTTAAGTAATTCACCCCTCCACTTT. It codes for CASAGVLSNSPLHF.

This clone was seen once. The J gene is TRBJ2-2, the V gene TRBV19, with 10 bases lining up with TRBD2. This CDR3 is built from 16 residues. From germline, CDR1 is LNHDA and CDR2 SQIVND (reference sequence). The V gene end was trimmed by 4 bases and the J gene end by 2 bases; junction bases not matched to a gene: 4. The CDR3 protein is CASSTRTSGNTGELFF. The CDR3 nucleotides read TGTGCCAGTAGTACCCGGACTAGCGGAAACACCGGGGAGCTGTTTTTT.

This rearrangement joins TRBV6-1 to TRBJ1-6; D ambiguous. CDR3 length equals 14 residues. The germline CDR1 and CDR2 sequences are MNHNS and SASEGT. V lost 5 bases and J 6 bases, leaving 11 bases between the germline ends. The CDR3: CASSPPGINSPLHF. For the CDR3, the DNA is TGTGCCAGCAGTCCTCCAGGCATTAATTCACCCCTCCACTTT.

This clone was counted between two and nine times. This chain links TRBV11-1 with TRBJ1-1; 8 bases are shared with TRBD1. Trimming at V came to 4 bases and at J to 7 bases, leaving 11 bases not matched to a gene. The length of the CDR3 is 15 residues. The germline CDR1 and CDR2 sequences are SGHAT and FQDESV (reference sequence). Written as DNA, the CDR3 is TGTGCCAGCAGCTCTTCCGGGACAGGATTTCTTGAAGCTTTCTTT. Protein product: CASSSSGTGFLEAFF.

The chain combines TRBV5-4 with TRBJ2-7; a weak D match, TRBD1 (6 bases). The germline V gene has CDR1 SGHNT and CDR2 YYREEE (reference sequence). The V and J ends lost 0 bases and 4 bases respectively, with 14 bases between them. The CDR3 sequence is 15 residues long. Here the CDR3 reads CASSLVGAPFYEQYF. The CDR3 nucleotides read TGTGCCAGCAGCTTGGTGGGGGCTCCCTTTTACGAGCAGTACTTC.

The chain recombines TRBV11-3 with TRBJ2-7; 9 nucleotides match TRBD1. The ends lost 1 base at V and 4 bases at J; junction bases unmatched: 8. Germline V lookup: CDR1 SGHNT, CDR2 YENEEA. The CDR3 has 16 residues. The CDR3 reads CASSLGRDRVQYEQYF. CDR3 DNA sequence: TGTGCCAGCAGCTTAGGGCGGGACAGGGTACAGTACGAGCAGTACTTC.

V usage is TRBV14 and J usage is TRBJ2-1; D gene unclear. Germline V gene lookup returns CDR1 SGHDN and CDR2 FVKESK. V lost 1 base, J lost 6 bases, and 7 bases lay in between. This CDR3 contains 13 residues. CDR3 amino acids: CASSQVLSNEQFF. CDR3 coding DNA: TGTGCCAGCAGCCAAGTGTTGAGCAATGAGCAGTTCTTC. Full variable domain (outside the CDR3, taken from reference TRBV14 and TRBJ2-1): EAGVTQFPSHSVIEKGQTVTLRCDPISGHDNLYWYRRVMGKEIKFLLHFVKESKQDESGMPNNRFLAERTGGTYSTLKVQPAELEDSGVYFCASSQVLSNEQFFGPGTRLTVL.

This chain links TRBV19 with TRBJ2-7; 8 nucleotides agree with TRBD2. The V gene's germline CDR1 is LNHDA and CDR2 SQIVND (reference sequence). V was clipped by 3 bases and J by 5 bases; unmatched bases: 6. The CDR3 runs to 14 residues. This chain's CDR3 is CASSIEAGAHEQYF. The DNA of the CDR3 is TGTGCCAGTAGTATCGAAGCGGGGGCCCACGAGCAGTACTTC.